These 13 T cell receptor beta chains share one sample of origin, sequenced in a study of CD8 T cells in Susac syndrome. It was with random hexamers that about 0.45 to 1 ug RNA was reverse transcribed. TCRdb analysed the immunoSEQ multiplex PCR reads with MiXCR anew, one entry per CDR3 protein. Found here are about 150,000 distinct CDR3 sequences, approximately 94% of them singletons; the top ten hold roughly 0.19%. Sequencing was carried out using CD8+ T cells from PBMCs. The receptors shown here come from a human donor with multiple sclerosis.

The rearrangement links TRBV29-1 to TRBJ2-7; D gene unclear. The germline gives CDR1 SQVTM, CDR2 ANQGSEA. This CDR3 comprises 12 residues. Trimming shortened V by 1 base and J by 4 bases, and 8 bases separated the two germline ends. The CDR3 reads CSVEGRTYEQYF. The CDR3 DNA follows: TGCAGCGTTGAAGGCCGGACGTACGAGCAGTACTTC.

This chain connects TRBV29-1 to TRBJ2-5, with a weak D call TRBD1 (5 bases). The CDR3 is made up of 15 amino acids. Germline V CDR1 and CDR2: SQVTM, ANQGSEA. The ends were cut back, 6 bases at V and 2 bases at J, with 19 bases in the middle. The CDR3 protein is CSVNAERTNQETQYF. The DNA of the CDR3 is TGCAGCGTGAATGCCGAGAGGACAAATCAAGAGACCCAGTACTTC.

This rearrangement joins TRBV5-1 to TRBJ2-3, with D possibly being TRBD2 (5 bases). The CDR3 loop spans 18 amino acids. Germline-derived CDR1 and CDR2 are SGHRS and YFSETQ. V was cut by 2 bases and J by 3 bases, with 22 bases left in between. CDR3 amino acids: CASSLRIPAEEGTDTQYF. CDR3 nucleotides: TGCGCCAGCAGCTTAAGGATACCAGCGGAAGAGGGTACAGATACGCAGTATTTT.

The chain has TRBV30 and TRBJ2-1; D is unclear. The V gene's germline CDR1 is GTSNPN and CDR2 SVGIG (reference sequence). This CDR3 comprises 15 residues. Trimming pared 0 bases from V and 3 bases from J, leaving 12 bases between. CDR3 DNA sequence: TGTGCCTGGAGTGTACGTGGTGCGCTCTACAATGAGCAGTTCTTC. Protein product: CAWSVRGALYNEQFF.

This chain links TRBV5-1 with TRBJ1-2; 8 bases align to TRBD1. This CDR3 is 18 amino acids long. The germline CDR1 and CDR2 sequences are SGHRS and YFSETQ. The V gene end was trimmed by 0 bases and the J gene end by 0 bases; junction bases not matched to a gene: 10. CDR3 DNA sequence: TGCGCCAGCAGCTTGGAACCCGACAGGGGCAGGGCTAACTATGGCTACACCTTC. This sequence encodes CASSLEPDRGRANYGYTF.

DNA of the CDR3: TGTGCCAGCAGCGTAGGGGACTTCAATGAGCAGTTCTTC. Its translation: CASSVGDFNEQFF. The chain joins TRBV9 to TRBJ2-1; D is possibly TRBD2 (6 bases). Trimming stripped 0 bases from V and 6 bases from J, with 7 bases between. The CDR3 runs to 13 residues. Per germline, CDR1 SGDLS and CDR2 YYNGEE.

This sequence joins TRBV29-1 and TRBJ2-7, with D perhaps TRBD2 (5 bases). Germline lookup yields CDR1 SQVTM and CDR2 ANQGSEA. The CDR3 has 12 amino acids. Trimming removed 4 bases from V and 3 bases from J, with 10 bases in between. The CDR3 bases are TGCAGCGTTGGAGGGAGAGGCTACGAGCAGTACTTC. Protein: CSVGGRGYEQYF.

V usage is TRBV20-1 and J usage is TRBJ2-1; D is unresolved. Trimming removed 7 bases from V and 8 bases from J, with 9 bases in between. The CDR3 totals 10 residues. Germline assignment: CDR1 DFQATT and CDR2 SNEGSKA (reference sequence). The CDR3 here is CSVGWDEQFF. The CDR3 DNA reads TGCAGTGTTGGGTGGGATGAGCAGTTCTTC.

The chain has TRBV11-2 and TRBJ2-6, with 10 nucleotides matching TRBD1. Germline CDR1 is SGHAT and CDR2 is FQNNGV. V lost 3 bases, J lost 3 bases, and 8 bases stayed unmatched. The CDR3 consists of 18 residues. The CDR3 reads CASSFSRGQGRGANVLTF. For the CDR3, the DNA is TGTGCCAGCAGCTTTTCAAGGGGACAGGGGCGTGGGGCCAACGTCCTGACTTTC.

The genes are TRBV9 and TRBJ2-1; tentative D call: TRBD2 (5 bases). V gave up 3 bases and J gave up 12 bases, with 16 bases separating them. The length of the CDR3 is 13 residues. The V gene's germline CDR1 is SGDLS and CDR2 YYNGEE. Written as DNA, the CDR3 is TGTGCCAGCAGCGACGGGGAACGAAAAGGGCAGTTCTTC. This encodes CASSDGERKGQFF.

The V gene is TRBV10-3, the J gene TRBJ2-1, with TRBD2 matching 11 bases. This CDR3 is 14 amino acids long. Germline loops: CDR1 ENHRY, CDR2 SYGVKD. V gave up 4 bases and J gave up 4 bases; unmatched junction bases: 0. The CDR3 loop reads CAISGTSGYNEQFF. DNA for the CDR3: TGTGCCATCAGTGGGACTAGCGGGTACAATGAGCAGTTCTTC.

The chain is built from TRBV9 and TRBJ1-1; D gene uncertain. The germline CDR1 and CDR2 sequences are SGDLS and YYNGEE. The CDR3 spans 15 residues. The germline V and J ends were trimmed by 3 bases and 1 base, with 13 bases remaining between them. CDR3 nucleotides: TGTGCCAGCAGCGCAAGCCGGATGACGAACACTGAAGCTTTCTTT. This sequence encodes CASSASRMTNTEAFF.

The chain employs TRBV28 and TRBJ1-2; possible D gene TRBD1, 5 bases. This CDR3 has 14 amino acids. Germline V gene data show CDR1 as MDHEN and CDR2 as SYDVKM. Trimming removed 3 bases at V and 2 bases at J, with 10 bases between. The CDR3 sequence is CASSLYGDNYGYTF. CDR3 DNA sequence: TGTGCCAGCAGTTTGTATGGGGACAACTATGGCTACACCTTC.